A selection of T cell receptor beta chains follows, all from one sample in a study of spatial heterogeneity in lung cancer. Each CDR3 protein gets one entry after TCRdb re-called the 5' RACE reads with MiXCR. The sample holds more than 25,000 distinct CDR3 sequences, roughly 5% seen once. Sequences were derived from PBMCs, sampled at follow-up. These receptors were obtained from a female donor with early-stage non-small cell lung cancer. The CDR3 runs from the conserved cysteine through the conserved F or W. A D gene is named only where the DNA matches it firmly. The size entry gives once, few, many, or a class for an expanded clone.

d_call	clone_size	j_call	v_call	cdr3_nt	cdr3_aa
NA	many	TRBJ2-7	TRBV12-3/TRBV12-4	TGTGCCAGCAGCCCAGACAGAACGGAGCAGTACTTC	CASSPDRTEQYF
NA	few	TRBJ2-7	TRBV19	TGTGCCAGTAGATTCCGGGACTCCCTCTCCTACGAGCAGTACTTC	CASRFRDSLSYEQYF
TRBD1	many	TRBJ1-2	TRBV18	TGTGCCAGCTCACCGTTGGGACAGTCGGACTACACCTTC	CASSPLGQSDYTF
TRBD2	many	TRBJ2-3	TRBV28	TGTGCCAGCAGTTTTCAAGCGGGAGGCTACACAGATACGCAGTATTTT	CASSFQAGGYTDTQYF
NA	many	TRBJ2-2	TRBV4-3	TGCGCCAGCAGCCAAGATACAACGGGGGTTCCCGGGGAGCTGTTTTTT	CASSQDTTGVPGELFF
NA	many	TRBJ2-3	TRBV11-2	TGTGCCAGCAGCTTAGATAGGCTGATAATGCAGTATTTT	CASSLDRLIMQYF
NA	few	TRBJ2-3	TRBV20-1	TGCAGTGCTAGACCTTATAGGGGGAGCACAGATACGCAGTATTTT	CSARPYRGSTDTQYF
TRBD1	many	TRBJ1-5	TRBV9	TGTGCCAGCAGCGTAGGACAGGGACAGAATCAGCCCCAGCATTTT	CASSVGQGQNQPQHF
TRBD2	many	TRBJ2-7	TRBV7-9	TGTGCCAGCAGCTTGGGACTATCTTACGAGCAGTACTTC	CASSLGLSYEQYF
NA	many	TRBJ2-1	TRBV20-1	TGCAGTGCTATCGTCGGACGTGTCAATGAGCAGTTCTTC	CSAIVGRVNEQFF
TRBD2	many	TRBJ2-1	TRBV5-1	TGCGCCAGCAGCCCGGAGCCAGCGGGGACGTACAATGAGCAGTTCTTC	CASSPEPAGTYNEQFF
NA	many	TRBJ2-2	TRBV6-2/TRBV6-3	TGTGCCAGCAGCTGGGGCAGGGTCGGCGGGGAGCTGTTTTTT	CASSWGRVGGELFF
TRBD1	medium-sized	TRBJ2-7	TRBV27	TGTGCCAGCCATTCCTCGGGACAGAGAACCTACGAGCAGTACTTC	CASHSSGQRTYEQYF
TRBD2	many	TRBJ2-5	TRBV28	TGTGCCAGCAGTCCGGGGACTAGCGGGAGGGACCAAGAGACCCAGTACTTC	CASSPGTSGRDQETQYF